The rows below give T cell receptor beta chains drawn from one sample of a study of vaccination and CD4 T cells after COVID-19. TCRdb ran MiXCR on the PCR reads and lists one entry per CDR3 protein. The table has 6,500 to 8,500 distinct CDR3 sequences, around 74% seen once. No cognate antigen is known for these TCRs. Sequenced: CD4+ T cells from blood, cultured in vitro. All receptors come from a human donor who had recovered from COVID-19. Each CDR3 is given with its conserved first and last residue. The D gene is left open where the match is weak. Only part of the rows carry a size: once, few, many, or a class if the clone is expanded.

abundance	d_gene	v_gene	j_gene	CDR3nt	CDR3aa
.	.	TRBV29-1	TRBJ1-1	TGCAGCGTTGATACGGGGTTCACTGAAGCTTTCTTT	CSVDTGFTEAFF
few	.	TRBV7-2	TRBJ2-1	TGTGCCAGCAGCTTAGATCCCCCCGGGAGAGGGTCCAATGAGCAGTTCTTC	CASSLDPPGRGSNEQFF
.	TRBD2	TRBV6-6	TRBJ2-7	TGTGCCAGCAGTTCGGCGCGGGAGGGCTCCTACGAGCAGTACTTC	CASSSAREGSYEQYF
.	.	TRBV29-1	TRBJ2-1	TGCAGCGCTGTGGTTGGGACGTCGGTCACCAATGAGCAGTTCTTC	CSAVVGTSVTNEQFF
.	.	TRBV2	TRBJ2-5	TGTGCCAGTAGGACCCTGGGGGAGACCCAGTACTTC	CASRTLGETQYF
.	.	TRBV4-1	TRBJ1-2	TGCGCCAGCAGCCAAGATCTACGTGGTGGCTACACCTTC	CASSQDLRGGYTF
few	TRBD1	TRBV15	TRBJ1-1	TGTGCCACCAGTACAGGGGGTGGCACTGAAGCTTTCTTT	CATSTGGGTEAFF
.	.	TRBV6-5	TRBJ1-1	TGTGCCAGCAGTTATCAGGGTGGCACTGAAGCTTTCTTT	CASSYQGGTEAFF
.	TRBD2	TRBV7-9	TRBJ2-1	TGTGCCGCGTCCTGGGAGCTAGCGGGACGGGGTGAGCAGTTCTTC	CAASWELAGRGEQFF
.	TRBD1	TRBV12-3/TRBV12-4	TRBJ1-1	TGTGCCAGCAGTCGCAACCCGACAGGGGTAGCTTTCTTT	CASSRNPTGVAFF
.	.	TRBV20-1	TRBJ2-5	TGCAGGTCAAACGGGGCCTGGAGCGAAGGAGCGACCCAGTACTTC	CRSNGAWSEGATQYF
once	TRBD2	TRBV7-3	TRBJ2-3	TGTGCCAGCAGCTTAAAAGGGACTAGCGGACCCTCGGATACGCAGTATTTT	CASSLKGTSGPSDTQYF
.	.	TRBV19	TRBJ1-2	TGTGCCAGCACCCCCGGGGTCTATGGCTACACCTTC	CASTPGVYGYTF
few	.	TRBV6-1	TRBJ1-2	TGTGCCAGCACCACGGGGGGGAACTATGGCTACACCTTC	CASTTGGNYGYTF
few	.	TRBV19	TRBJ1-1	TGTGCCAGTAAAGCCGGAGGGATTCGGAACACTGAAGCTTTCTTT	CASKAGGIRNTEAFF
.	TRBD1	TRBV6-2/TRBV6-3	TRBJ2-5	TGTGCCAGCAGTTACTCGGGGACAGGGGTAGAGACCCAGTACTTC	CASSYSGTGVETQYF
.	TRBD2	TRBV20-1	TRBJ2-1	TGCAGTGCTAGAAGAGGACTAGCGGGAGGGCCGTGGTACAATGAGCAGTTCTTC	CSARRGLAGGPWYNEQFF
.	TRBD1	TRBV7-3	TRBJ1-6	TGTGCCAGCAGCCTTTACAGGGGAGGTAATTCACCCCTCCACTTT	CASSLYRGGNSPLHF
few	TRBD2	TRBV24-1	TRBJ2-3	TGTGCCACCAGTAGACTAGCGGGAGGAACCACAGATACGCAGTATTTT	CATSRLAGGTTDTQYF
medium-sized	.	TRBV6-1	TRBJ1-6	TGTGCCAGCAGTATGGCAAATTGGGGCACGAATTCACCCCTCCACTTT	CASSMANWGTNSPLHF
few	.	TRBV27	TRBJ2-2	TGTGCCAGCAGTTTTCGCGGAGCGAACACCGGGGAGCTGTTTTTT	CASSFRGANTGELFF
.	.	TRBV18	TRBJ2-7	TGTGCCAGCTCACCCGGGACATCCTACGAGCAGTACTTC	CASSPGTSYEQYF
.	TRBD2	TRBV5-4	TRBJ2-3	TGTGCCAGCAGCTTTGCGGGGACTAGGCGAGATACGCAGTATTTT	CASSFAGTRRDTQYF